The clone carrying this T cell receptor (beta chain) was recorded a few times. The data stem from a study of T cell changes during pregnancy in multiple sclerosis. Some clones are missing from TCRdb's copy, which holds only in-frame ones; the method was immunoSEQ multiplex PCR. The sample consists of about 60,000 clones, about 90% of them appearing once. The length of the CDR3 is 19 residues. The germline CDR1 and CDR2 sequences are SGDLS and YYNGEE. J gave up 0 bases and V 4 bases, and 12 bases lay outside the gene matches. The TCR originated in a female donor with multiple sclerosis, enrolled in a pregnancy study. The sequenced sample was CD4+ T cells from peripheral blood mononuclear cells, obtained in the first trimester of pregnancy. The V call is TRBV9, the J call TRBJ2-6; TRBD1 matches at 8 bases. The CDR3 DNA is TGTGCCAGCAGCTTCTCCGGACAGGGATGGGCCTCTGGGGCCAACGTCCTGACTTTC. Translation gives CASSFSGQGWASGANVLTF.